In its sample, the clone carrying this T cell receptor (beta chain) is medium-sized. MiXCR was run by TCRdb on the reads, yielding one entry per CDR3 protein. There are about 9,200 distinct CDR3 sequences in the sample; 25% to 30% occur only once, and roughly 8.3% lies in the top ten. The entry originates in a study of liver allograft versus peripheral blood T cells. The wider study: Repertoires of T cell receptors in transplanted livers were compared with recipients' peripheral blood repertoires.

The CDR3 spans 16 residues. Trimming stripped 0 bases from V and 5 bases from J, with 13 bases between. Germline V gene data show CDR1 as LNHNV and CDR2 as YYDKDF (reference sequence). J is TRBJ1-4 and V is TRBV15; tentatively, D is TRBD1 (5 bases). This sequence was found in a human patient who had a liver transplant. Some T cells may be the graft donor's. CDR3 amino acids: CATSRDPGRANEKLFF. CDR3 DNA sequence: TGTGCCACCAGCAGAGATCCGGGACGGGCGAATGAAAAACTGTTTTTT.